This T cell receptor (beta chain) is drawn from a study of early T cells in non-severe SARS-CoV-2 infection. Study overall: With bulk RNA from unsorted whole blood as input, sequencing yielded unpaired chains. Study-level findings and limits: CD4 and private specificities were missed by VDJdb matching, which favored anti-spike CD8 responses.

Germline-derived CDR1 and CDR2 are SGDLS and YYNGEE. The germline V and J ends were trimmed by 4 bases and 7 bases, with 12 bases remaining between them. This CDR3 comprises 13 residues. Unique molecular identifiers were attached to individual cDNA molecules. TCRdb processed the 5' RACE reads anew with MiXCR; each CDR3 protein has one entry. Seen here are about 55,000 distinct CDR3 sequences, under 8.5% observed once, and the top ten hold 5.8%. This clonotype was seen a few times. Its antigen is still unknown. Material: whole blood, obtained at baseline. The chain has TRBV9 and TRBJ2-1, with unresolved D. The receptor was derived from an adult who was a healthcare worker with PCR-confirmed SARS-CoV-2 infection or an uninfected control (not recorded which). The DNA of the CDR3 is TGTGCCAGCAGCACCCCCCGAACAAATGAGCAGTTCTTC. Translating it yields CASSTPRTNEQFF. The entire variable domain, with the rest obtained from reference TRBV9 and TRBJ2-1, is as follows: DSGVTQTPKHLITATGQRVTLRCSPRSGDLSVYWYQQSLDQGLQFLIQYYNGEERAKGNILERFSAQQFPDLHSELNLSSLELGDSALYFCASSTPRTNEQFFGPGTRLTVL.